The 15 T cell receptor beta chains below were found in one sample sequenced in a study of T-cell memory formation after mild COVID-19. TCRdb re-called the 5' RACE reads with MiXCR, one entry per CDR3 protein. The sample shows 400,000 to 550,000 distinct CDR3 sequences, approximately 25% of them seen only once. The sequencing input was PBMCs or a T cell subset sorted from them (not recorded which). All receptors come from an adult woman who had mild COVID-19 (a few samples of this study predate the infection). Cell type and time point are not known.

The V gene is TRBV7-6, the J gene TRBJ2-2, with a weak D call TRBD1 (6 bases). The CDR3 totals 15 residues. V lost 2 bases and J 4 bases, leaving 11 bases between the germline ends. The V gene's germline CDR1 is SGHVS and CDR2 FNYEAQ. CDR3 nucleotides: TGTGCCAGCAGCTTACTCACAGGGACCACCGGGGAGCTGTTTTTT. Translation gives CASSLLTGTTGELFF.

This clonotype was recorded many times. The J gene is TRBJ1-2, the V gene TRBV29-1; no definite D call. The CDR3 is made up of 12 amino acids. Trimming took 3 bases from V and 3 from J, leaving 8 bases between them. Germline CDR1 is SQVTM and CDR2 is ANQGSEA. CDR3 sequence: CSVEAHDYGYTF. DNA for the CDR3: TGCAGCGTTGAGGCGCACGACTATGGCTACACCTTC. The full variable domain, rest sourced from reference TRBV29-1 and TRBJ1-2, is SAVISQKPSRDICQRGTSLTIQCQVDSQVTMMFWYRQQPGQSLTLIATANQGSEATYESGFVIDKFPISRPNLTFSTLTVSNMSPEDSSIYLCSVEAHDYGYTFGSGTRLTVV.

This clonotype showed up just a few times. This chain joins TRBV7-6 and TRBJ2-3; a weak D match, TRBD2 (7 bases). Germline CDR1 reads SGHVS; CDR2 reads FNYEAQ. The CDR3 runs 14 residues. V lost 1 base, J lost 8 bases, and 13 bases lay in between. The CDR3 bases are TGTGCCAGCAGCTTAGGAGGGGGGGCTGGTACGCAGTATTTT. This codes for CASSLGGGAGTQYF. Filled out from reference TRBV7-6 and TRBJ2-3, the complete variable domain reads GAGVSQSPRYKVTKRGQDVALRCDPISGHVSLYWYRQALGQGPEFLTYFNYEAQQDKSGLPNDRFSAERPEGSISTLTIQRTEQRDSAMYRCASSLGGGAGTQYFGPGTRLTVL.

J is TRBJ2-2 and V is TRBV12-3 or TRBV12-4, with D possibly called TRBD1 or TRBD2 (5 bases each). The CDR3 length is 15 residues. V dropped 5 bases and J dropped 0 bases, with 10 bases sitting between them. The CDR3 here is CASSKVGANTGELFF. DNA of the CDR3: TGTGCCAGCAGTAAGGTGGGGGCGAACACCGGGGAGCTGTTTTTT.

This clonotype appeared a single time. The genes are TRBV19 and TRBJ2-3; D not certain. Trimming removed 6 bases at V and 4 bases at J, with 14 bases between. This CDR3 contains 14 residues. The germline gives CDR1 LNHDA, CDR2 SQIVND (reference sequence). The CDR3 DNA is TGTGCCAGTAGGGACCTCAGTATAGCAGATACGCAGTATTTT. It encodes CASRDLSIADTQYF.

This clonotype occurred many times. This rearrangement joins TRBV6-4 to TRBJ2-2, with D unresolved. The CDR3 has 13 amino acids. Germline-derived CDR1 and CDR2 are MRHNA and SNTAGT. With 2 bases removed from V and 3 bases from J, the gap between germline ends came to 4 bases. The CDR3 sequence is CASSDRDTGELFF. The CDR3 DNA is TGTGCCAGCAGTGACAGGGACACCGGGGAGCTGTTTTTT.

The V call is TRBV9, the J call TRBJ1-2; TRBD1 matches at 7 bases. The V gene end was trimmed by 9 bases and the J gene end by 1 base; junction bases not matched to a gene: 15. CDR3 size: 16 residues. Per the germline V gene, CDR1 is SGDLS and CDR2 is YYNGEE. In DNA form, the CDR3 reads TGTGCCATCCATTCGACGGAGGGGGCGAATAACTATGGCTACACCTTC. Translation gives CAIHSTEGANNYGYTF.

The genes are TRBV2 and TRBJ1-1; D uncertain. The V gene lost 7 bases and the J gene lost 2 bases, with 11 bases spanning the gap. CDR3 size: 13 residues. Germline CDR1 reads SNHLY; CDR2 reads FYNNEI. The CDR3 DNA follows: TGTGCCAGCAACCCAGAGAAAAACACTGAAGCTTTCTTT. Translation gives CASNPEKNTEAFF.

This clonotype has more than one count but fewer than ten. V usage is TRBV9 and J usage is TRBJ2-5; D is ambiguous. Deletions cut 0 bases from V and 7 bases from J, with 16 bases between. The CDR3 length is 15 residues. Germline lookup yields CDR1 SGDLS and CDR2 YYNGEE. The CDR3 reads CASSVDTVRRGTQYF. As DNA, the CDR3 is TGTGCCAGCAGCGTAGATACGGTCCGGAGAGGGACCCAGTACTTC.

This rearrangement joins TRBV20-1 to TRBJ2-2, with D uncertain. The CDR3 has 11 residues. The germline CDR1 and CDR2 sequences are DFQATT and SNEGSKA (reference sequence). The ends were cut back, 4 bases at V and 7 bases at J, with 7 bases in the middle. CDR3 protein: CSATPGGELFF. The CDR3 coding sequence is TGCAGTGCTACCCCCGGCGGGGAGCTGTTTTTT.

This chain connects TRBV18 to TRBJ1-1; D is possibly TRBD1 (5 bases). The ends were cut back, 0 bases at V and 4 bases at J, with 15 bases in the middle. This CDR3 spans 16 amino acids. Germline CDR1 is KGHSH and CDR2 is LQKENI. CDR3 protein: CASSPPQGLPGTEAFF. The CDR3 DNA reads as TGTGCCAGCTCACCACCCCAGGGATTGCCGGGCACTGAAGCTTTCTTT.

A few counts support this clonotype. The chain joins TRBV12-3 or TRBV12-4 to TRBJ2-7, with 9 bases lining up with TRBD1. The CDR3 length is 15 residues. Trimming at V came to 2 bases and at J to 4 bases, leaving 6 bases not matched to a gene. The CDR3 protein is CASSLRQGGAYEQYF. The DNA of the CDR3 is TGTGCCAGCAGTTTAAGACAGGGGGGTGCTTACGAGCAGTACTTC.

The sample holds a few counts of this clonotype. V usage is TRBV19 and J usage is TRBJ2-1; 9 bases are a match to TRBD2. The CDR3 length is 15 residues. V was clipped by 2 bases and J by 7 bases; unmatched bases: 6. In germline, CDR1 is LNHDA, CDR2 SQIVND (reference sequence). The CDR3 nucleotides are TGTGCCAGTAGTATACTAGCGGGAAGCGAGAATGAGCAGTTCTTC. This sequence encodes CASSILAGSENEQFF.

About this clonotype itself: The junction shows a germline mismatch at one end, possibly a read error. The chain couples TRBV7-9 to TRBJ2-1, with 13 bases matching TRBD2. CDR3 length equals 16 residues. The germline V gene encodes CDR1 SEHNR and CDR2 FQNEAQ (reference sequence). CDR3 nucleotide sequence: TGTGCCAGCAGCCCCCCCAGGACTAGCGGGAGTAATGAGCGGTTCTTC. As protein: CASSPPRTSGSNERFF.

The chain uses TRBV28 and TRBJ1-6; TRBD1 is a possible D gene (5 bases). CDR1 is MDHEN, CDR2 SYDVKM, per germline. CDR3 size: 16 residues. Trimming removed 6 bases from V and 5 bases from J, with 17 bases in between. The CDR3, as DNA: TGTGCCAGCAGCCTTACCCCGGGGACTCATAATTCACCCCTCCACTTT. Translated: CASSLTPGTHNSPLHF.